This T cell receptor beta chain was recorded in a study of T-cell reconstitution after alpha-beta-depleted transplantation in children. Deletions cut 5 bases from V and 6 bases from J, with 11 bases between. This CDR3 is built from 13 residues. Germline CDR1 MNHNS, CDR2 SASEGT. During its preparation, the TCRbeta library received unique molecular identifiers. From the PCR reads, TCRdb called clonotypes with MiXCR, one entry per CDR3 protein. The table has around 680,000 distinct CDR3 sequences, around 17% seen once. The sample in question was PBMCs from the stem cell graft donor, obtained from the stem cell graft. The rearrangement joins TRBV6-1 to TRBJ1-5; a weak D match, TRBD1 (6 bases). This sequence originates from a human donor who donated a stem cell graft to a child with acute myeloid leukemia. The CDR3 bases are TGTGCCAGCAGTCCAGGGGCGGCTCAGCCCCAGCATTTT. Translation: CASSPGAAQPQHF.